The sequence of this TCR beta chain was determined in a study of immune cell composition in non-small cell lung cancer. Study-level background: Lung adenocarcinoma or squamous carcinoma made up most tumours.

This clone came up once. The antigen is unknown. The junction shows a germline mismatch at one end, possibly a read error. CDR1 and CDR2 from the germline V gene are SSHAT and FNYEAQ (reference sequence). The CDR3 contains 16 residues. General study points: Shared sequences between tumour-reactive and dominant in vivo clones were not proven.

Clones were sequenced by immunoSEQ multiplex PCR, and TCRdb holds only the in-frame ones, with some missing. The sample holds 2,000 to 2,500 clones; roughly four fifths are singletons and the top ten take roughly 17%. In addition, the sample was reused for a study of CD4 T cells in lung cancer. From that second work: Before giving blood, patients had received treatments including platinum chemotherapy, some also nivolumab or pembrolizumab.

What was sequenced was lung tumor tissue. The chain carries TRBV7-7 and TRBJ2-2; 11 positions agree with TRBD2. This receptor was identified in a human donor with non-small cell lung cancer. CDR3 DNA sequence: TGTGCTAGCAGTCCAGGGACTAGCGGAGACACCGGGGAGCTGTTTTTT. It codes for CASSPGTSGDTGELFF.